This T cell receptor beta chain was sequenced in a study of T cells in Graves' hyperthyroidism and ophthalmopathy. Whole-study results and caveats: Before onset, ophthalmopathy was predicted by the model a median approximately 6.6 months earlier. The blood repertoire included most of the expanded thyroid clonotypes above 0.001.

Stability of Graves' hyperthyroidism was defined as absent ophthalmopathy progression within 18 months. The diagnoses drew upon clinical symptoms, serum thyroxine and TRAb, thyroid ultrasound and orbital computed tomography. This clonotype appeared a few times. Its specificity is unknown. The CDR3 length is 11 residues. V lost 0 bases to trimming and J lost 7 bases, with 6 bases between them. Germline lookup yields CDR1 DFQATT and CDR2 SNEGSKA (reference sequence). Authors of the study amplified TCR beta CDR3 regions from RNA transcripts. The HTBI primer set was used in a first-round RT-PCR of the TCR CDR3. TCRdb re-analysed the multiplex PCR reads in MiXCR, keeping a single row per CDR3 protein. The sample records hundreds of thousands of distinct CDR3 sequences, about half being singletons.

Material: peripheral blood or thyroid tissue (not recorded which). This sequence originates from a young woman with Graves' hyperthyroidism. This chain joins TRBV20-1 and TRBJ1-1, with TRBD1 as a possible D gene (6 bases). This chain's CDR3 is CSAREDSEAFF. The CDR3 DNA reads TGCAGTGCTAGAGAGGACAGTGAAGCTTTCTTT.